One sample yielded the 16 T cell receptor beta chains listed below, sequenced in a study of metastatic and nonmetastatic thyroid tumors. All patients reached thyroid surgery having received no treatment beforehand. TCRdb used MiXCR to call clones anew from the PCR reads. The table shows around 20,000 clones, with 20% occurring only once. The sample taken for sequencing was blood. The receptors originated from a female donor with papillary thyroid cancer or a benign thyroid nodule (not recorded which). Some clones in this sample may be carry-over from other donors' samples.

Comments on this clone: A much bigger clone sits one base away, suggesting this may be a read error. The CDR3 here is CASSPRGSANTEAFF. The CDR3 region has the DNA TGTGCCAGCAGCCCCCGGGGCAGTGCGAACACTGAAGCTTTCTTT. The chain employs TRBV5-6 and TRBJ1-1; possible D gene TRBD1, 5 bases. The germline V gene has CDR1 SGHDT and CDR2 YYEEEE. V dropped 4 bases and J dropped 1 base, with 14 bases sitting between them. The CDR3 length is 15 residues.

This chain links TRBV5-1 with TRBJ2-2; 8 bases are a match to TRBD2. The germline V gene has CDR1 SGHRS and CDR2 YFSETQ. CDR3 length: 13 residues. Germline trimming cut 5 bases from V and 6 bases from J; bases unmatched to any gene: 3. Here the CDR3 reads CASSSGKAGELFF. The CDR3 coding sequence is TGCGCCAGCAGTAGCGGGAAAGCCGGGGAGCTGTTTTTT.

The rearrangement links TRBV6-1 to TRBJ2-5; no definite D call. The CDR3 is 13 amino acids. Trimming cost V 4 bases and J 5 bases, with 11 bases left between them. The germline V gene encodes CDR1 MNHNS and CDR2 SASEGT. Written as DNA, the CDR3 is TGTGCCAGCAGTGGTGAAGGCTGGGAGACCCAGTACTTC. Translation: CASSGEGWETQYF.

The chain couples TRBV6-5 to TRBJ1-6; D may be TRBD1 (6 bases). The CDR3 loop spans 14 amino acids. Germline CDR1 MNHEY, CDR2 SVGAGI. Between the trimmed V and J ends, which lost 2 bases and 7 bases, there was a span of 9 bases. CDR3 nucleotide sequence: TGTGCCAGCAGTTACCAGGGGCCGAATTCACCCCTCCACTTT. This gives the protein CASSYQGPNSPLHF.

The sample holds many counts of this clone. The junction differs from germline at one of its ends, possibly a read error. V usage is TRBV7-7 and J usage is TRBJ2-1, with 10 bases that match TRBD1. The CDR3 sequence is 15 residues long. The germline CDR1 and CDR2 sequences are SSHAT and FNYEAQ (reference sequence). Written as DNA, the CDR3 is TGTGCTAGCAGCTCGGGGACAGGGGTCTACAATGAGCAGTTCTTC. Translating it yields CASSSGTGVYNEQFF.

At least ten counts were recorded for this clone. The V call is TRBV5-6, the J call TRBJ1-1; D perhaps matches TRBD1 (5 bases). The CDR3 runs to 14 residues. V was cut by 1 base and J by 1 base, with 8 bases left in between. The germline V gene encodes CDR1 SGHDT and CDR2 YYEEEE. The CDR3 DNA reads TGTGCCAGCAGCTTGACAGGAGAGAACACTGAAGCTTTCTTT. It yields the protein CASSLTGENTEAFF.

Within the sample, this clone is medium-sized (0.01 to 0.1%). This chain connects TRBV12-3 or TRBV12-4 to TRBJ1-1, with 7 bases that match TRBD1. The junction had 11 bases not matched to a gene; V was cut back by 4 bases and J by 6 bases. The CDR3 is 15 amino acids. The CDR3 bases are TGTGCCAGCAGTTCCTGGACAGGCCTGACGGCTGAAGCTTTCTTT. It yields the protein CASSSWTGLTAEAFF.

This clone was recorded at least ten times. V gene TRBV5-1 combines with J gene TRBJ2-1; TRBD2 aligns across 7 bases. Trimming cost V 7 bases and J 6 bases; bases outside gene matches: 10. CDR3 size: 14 residues. Germline V lookup: CDR1 SGHRS, CDR2 YFSETQ. The CDR3 spells CASSLLSGTNEQFF. CDR3 sequence (DNA): TGCGCCAGCTCACTCCTAAGCGGGACCAATGAGCAGTTCTTC.

Concerning this clone itself: This CDR3 fails to terminate in the conserved phenylalanine or tryptophan, so it likely reflects a read error. Because the CDR3's place on the DNA is in doubt, the DNA is left out and the CDR3 is given as listed by TCRdb. This chain joins TRBV2 and TRBJ2-7; the table names TRBD2, a call not compared with the DNA. Germline V gene sequence: CDR1 SNHLY, CDR2 FYNNEI. The CDR3 is 16 residues long, counting both termini. The CDR3 here is CASSEQLAGGNYEQYL.

This clone was observed many times. V gene TRBV7-2 combines with J gene TRBJ2-7, with TRBD1 matching 7 bases. The J segment lost 1 base and the V segment lost 3 bases, leaving 3 bases of the junction unmatched. CDR3 length equals 14 residues. Germline assignment: CDR1 SGHTA and CDR2 FQGNSA. CDR3 nucleotide sequence: TGTGCCAGCAGCTTCCAGGGGGAGTCCTACGAGCAGTACTTC. Its translation: CASSFQGESYEQYF. Combining the CDR3 with reference TRBV7-2 and TRBJ2-7 gives the whole variable domain GAGVSQSPSNKVTEKGKDVELRCDPISGHTALYWYRQSLGQGLEFLIYFQGNSAPDKSGLPSDRFSAERTGGSVSTLTIQRTQQEDSAVYLCASSFQGESYEQYFGPGTRLTVT.

Many counts were recorded for this clone. This may come from a read error, since a much larger clone is one base off. Other DNA sequences from this sample encode an identical CDR3 as well. CDR3 DNA: TGTGCCAGCCGGGATGTTGTAAACTCCTACGAGCAGTACTTC. Translated, it gives CASRDVVNSYEQYF. This chain joins TRBV6-1 and TRBJ2-7; weak D call: TRBD2 (5 bases). Germline V CDR1 and CDR2: MNHNS, SASEGT. CDR3 length equals 14 residues. Trimming removed 8 bases from V and 0 bases from J, with 14 bases in between.

This clone showed up just a few times. One junction end does not reproduce the germline sequence, and a read error may be involved. The rearrangement links TRBV6-5 to TRBJ1-1, with D perhaps matching TRBD1 (6 bases). The germline V gene has CDR1 MNHEY and CDR2 SVGAGI. There are 13 residues in the CDR3. For the CDR3, the DNA is TGTGCCAGCACAGTTACAGGGATCACTGAAGATTTCTTT. Residues: CASTVTGITEDFF.

In this sample, this clone turned up many times. The chain carries TRBV6-5 and TRBJ2-3, with 8 bases aligning to TRBD1. V lost 0 bases and J lost 6; bases outside the gene matches: 8. The V gene's germline CDR1 is MNHEY and CDR2 SVGAGI. The CDR3 totals 16 residues. The CDR3, as DNA: TGTGCCAGCAGTTACTCAGCTCAGGGGGCAGCGGATACGCAGTATTTT. This sequence encodes CASSYSAQGAADTQYF.

This clone has only a few counts. A much larger clonotype is one base distant, so this may be a read error. This chain connects TRBV7-9 to TRBJ2-1; D gene unclear. Trimming stripped 4 bases from V and 5 bases from J, with 12 bases between. The length of the CDR3 is 14 residues. Germline V gene lookup returns CDR1 SEHNR and CDR2 FQNEAQ (reference sequence). The chain's CDR3 is CASSYKVSNNEQFF. In DNA, the CDR3 is TGTGCCAGCAGCTATAAGGTCAGTAACAATGAGCAGTTCTTC.

In the case of this clone: An end of the junction differs from the germline gene, which may be a read error. V is TRBV5-1 and J is TRBJ2-7; TRBD2 agrees at 16 bases. Germline V gene lookup returns CDR1 SGHRS and CDR2 YFSETQ. The CDR3 sequence is 14 residues long. The CDR3 protein is CASSWGLAGGASDF. CDR3 nucleotides: TGCGCCAGCAGCTGGGGACTAGCGGGAGGGGCCAGTGACTTC.

The rearrangement joins TRBV28 to TRBJ1-1; unclear D gene. Germline values: CDR1 MDHEN, CDR2 SYDVKM. V was trimmed by 2 bases and J by 3 bases, leaving 13 bases between them. The length of the CDR3 is 15 residues. The CDR3 reads CASSLEALSDTEAFF. CDR3 sequence (DNA): TGTGCCAGCAGTTTAGAAGCTCTCTCAGACACTGAAGCTTTCTTT.